This TCR beta chain was obtained from a study of OX40 agonist ivuxolimab in advanced cancers. Study details: The patients' treatment was ivuxolimab, an agonistic anti-OX40 (CD134) antibody. Study findings and constraints: Among the nonresponders, some also had low normalized T-cell clonal expansion. Researchers did not determine the expanded peripheral T cells' antigen specificity. Clonal expansion in partial responders at 0.1-3.0 mg/kg ranked among the lowest.

The length of the CDR3 is 15 residues. In germline, CDR1 is SGHAT, CDR2 FQNNGV. With 5 bases removed from V and 5 bases from J, the gap between germline ends came to 18 bases. Measured with immunoSEQ multiplex PCR; TCRdb has only the in-frame clones, and not every one. The sample has 80,000 or so clones, roughly 90% seen once. About this clone: Antigen specificity is unknown.

This clonotype originated in an adult with an advanced solid tumor such as melanoma, head and neck, liver or kidney cancer. The chain recombines TRBV11-2 with TRBJ2-5; the D gene is possibly TRBD2 (5 bases). Here the sequenced sample was CD4+ or CD8+ T cells sorted from blood, taken in a trial of the OX40 agonist ivuxolimab. DNA for the CDR3: TGTGCCAGCAGCCTAACTAAGGGTAGAGGGGAGACCCAGTACTTC. It yields the protein CASSLTKGRGETQYF. The full variable domain, in which reference TRBV11-2 and TRBJ2-5 provide the parts outside the CDR3, is EAGVAQSPRYKIIEKRQSVAFWCNPISGHATLYWYQQILGQGPKLLIQFQNNGVVDDSQLPKDRFSAERLKGVDSTLKIQPAKLEDSAVYLCASSLTKGRGETQYFGPGTRLLVL.